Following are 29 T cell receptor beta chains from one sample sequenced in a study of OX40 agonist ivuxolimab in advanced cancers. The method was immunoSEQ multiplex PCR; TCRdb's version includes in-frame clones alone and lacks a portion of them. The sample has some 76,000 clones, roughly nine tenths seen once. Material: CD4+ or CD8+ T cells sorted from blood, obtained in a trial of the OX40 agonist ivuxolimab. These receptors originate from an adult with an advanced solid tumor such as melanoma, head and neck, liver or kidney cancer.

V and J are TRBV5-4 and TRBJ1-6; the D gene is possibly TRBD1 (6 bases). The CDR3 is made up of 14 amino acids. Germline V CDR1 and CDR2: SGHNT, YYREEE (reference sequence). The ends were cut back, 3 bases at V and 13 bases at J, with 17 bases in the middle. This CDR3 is CASSSDGGLGPLHF. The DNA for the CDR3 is TGTGCCAGCAGCTCAGATGGGGGCCTCGGCCCCCTCCACTTT.

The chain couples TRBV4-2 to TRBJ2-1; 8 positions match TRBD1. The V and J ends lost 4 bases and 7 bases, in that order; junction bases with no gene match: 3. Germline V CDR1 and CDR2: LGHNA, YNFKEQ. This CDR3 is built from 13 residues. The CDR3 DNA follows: TGTGCCAGCAGCCGTAACAGGGGGAATGAGCAGTTCTTC. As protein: CASSRNRGNEQFF.

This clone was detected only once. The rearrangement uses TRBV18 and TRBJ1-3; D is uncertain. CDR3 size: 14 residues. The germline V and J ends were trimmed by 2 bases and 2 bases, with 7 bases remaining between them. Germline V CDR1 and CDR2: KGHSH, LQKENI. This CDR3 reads CASSPGAPGNTIYF. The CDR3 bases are TGTGCCAGCTCACCAGGAGCCCCTGGAAACACCATATATTTT.

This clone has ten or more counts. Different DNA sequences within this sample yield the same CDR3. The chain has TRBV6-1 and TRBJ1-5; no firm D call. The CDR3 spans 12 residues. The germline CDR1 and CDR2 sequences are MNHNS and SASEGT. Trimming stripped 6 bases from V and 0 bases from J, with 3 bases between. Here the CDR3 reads CASSDSNQPQHF. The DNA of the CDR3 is TGTGCCAGCAGCGATAGCAATCAGCCCCAGCATTTT.

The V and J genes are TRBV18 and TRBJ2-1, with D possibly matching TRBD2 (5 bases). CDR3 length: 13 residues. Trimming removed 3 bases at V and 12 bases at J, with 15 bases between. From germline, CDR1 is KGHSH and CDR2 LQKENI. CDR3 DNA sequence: TGTGCCAGCTCACCTCGGGAAGGACGTGTGCAGTTCTTC. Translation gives CASSPREGRVQFF.

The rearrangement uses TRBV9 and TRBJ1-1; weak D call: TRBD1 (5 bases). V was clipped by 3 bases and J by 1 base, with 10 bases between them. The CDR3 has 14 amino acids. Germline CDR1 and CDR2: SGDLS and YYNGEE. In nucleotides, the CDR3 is TGTGCCAGCAGCGCAGACCAGGGGAACACTGAAGCTTTCTTT. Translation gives CASSADQGNTEAFF.

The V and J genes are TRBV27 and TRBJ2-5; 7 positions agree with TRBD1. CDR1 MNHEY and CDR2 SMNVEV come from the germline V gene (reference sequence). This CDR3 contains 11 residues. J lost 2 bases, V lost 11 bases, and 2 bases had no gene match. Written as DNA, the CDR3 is TGTGCCGGGACAGCTCAAGAGACCCAGTACTTC. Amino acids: CAGTAQETQYF.

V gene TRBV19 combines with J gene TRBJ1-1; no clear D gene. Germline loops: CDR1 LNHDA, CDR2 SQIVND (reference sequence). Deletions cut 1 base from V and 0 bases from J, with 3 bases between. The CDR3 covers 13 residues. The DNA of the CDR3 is TGTGCCAGTAGTATAGTAGTGAACACTGAAGCTTTCTTT. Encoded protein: CASSIVVNTEAFF.

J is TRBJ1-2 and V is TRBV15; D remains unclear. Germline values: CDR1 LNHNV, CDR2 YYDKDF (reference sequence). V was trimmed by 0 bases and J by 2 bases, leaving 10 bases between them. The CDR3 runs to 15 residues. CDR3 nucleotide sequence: TGTGCCACCAGCAGAGAAGGGCTCGCGAACTATGGCTACACCTTC. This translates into CATSREGLANYGYTF.

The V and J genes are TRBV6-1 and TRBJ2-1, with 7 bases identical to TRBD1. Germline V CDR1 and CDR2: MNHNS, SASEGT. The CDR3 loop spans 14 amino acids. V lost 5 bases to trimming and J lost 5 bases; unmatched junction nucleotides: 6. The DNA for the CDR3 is TGTGCCAGCAGTCAAGACAGGGTTCACAATGAGCAGTTCTTC. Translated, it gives CASSQDRVHNEQFF.

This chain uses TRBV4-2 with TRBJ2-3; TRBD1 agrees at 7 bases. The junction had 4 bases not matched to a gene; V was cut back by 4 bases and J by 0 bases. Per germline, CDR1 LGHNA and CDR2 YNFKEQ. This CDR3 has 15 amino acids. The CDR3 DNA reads TGTGCCAGCAGCCCCGGGACAGCTAGCACAGATACGCAGTATTTT. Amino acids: CASSPGTASTDTQYF.

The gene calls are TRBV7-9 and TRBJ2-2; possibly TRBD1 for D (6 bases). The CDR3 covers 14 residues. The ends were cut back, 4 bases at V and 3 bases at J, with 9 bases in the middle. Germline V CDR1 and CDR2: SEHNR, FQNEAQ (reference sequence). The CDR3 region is CASSSDRYTGELFF. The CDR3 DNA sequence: TGTGCCAGCAGCTCGGACAGATACACCGGGGAGCTGTTTTTT.

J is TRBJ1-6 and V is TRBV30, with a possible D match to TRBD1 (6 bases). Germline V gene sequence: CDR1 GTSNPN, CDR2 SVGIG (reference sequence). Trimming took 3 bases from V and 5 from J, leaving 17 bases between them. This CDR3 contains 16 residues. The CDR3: CAWSHRRGMDNSPLHF. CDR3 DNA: TGTGCCTGGAGCCACCGCAGGGGAATGGATAATTCACCCCTCCACTTT.

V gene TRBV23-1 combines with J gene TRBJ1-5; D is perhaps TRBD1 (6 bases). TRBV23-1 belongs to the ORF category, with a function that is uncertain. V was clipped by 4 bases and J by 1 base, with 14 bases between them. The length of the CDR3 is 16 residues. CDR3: CASSLTQGGSNQPQHF. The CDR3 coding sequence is TGCGCCAGCAGTCTCACACAGGGTGGGAGCAATCAGCCCCAGCATTTT.

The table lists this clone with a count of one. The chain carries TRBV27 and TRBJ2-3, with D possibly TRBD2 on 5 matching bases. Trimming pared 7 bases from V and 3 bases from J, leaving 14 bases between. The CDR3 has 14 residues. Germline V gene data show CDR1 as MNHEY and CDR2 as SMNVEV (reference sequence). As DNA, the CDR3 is TGTGCCAGCACTAAAGACTCGGGGACAGATACGCAGTATTTT. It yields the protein CASTKDSGTDTQYF.

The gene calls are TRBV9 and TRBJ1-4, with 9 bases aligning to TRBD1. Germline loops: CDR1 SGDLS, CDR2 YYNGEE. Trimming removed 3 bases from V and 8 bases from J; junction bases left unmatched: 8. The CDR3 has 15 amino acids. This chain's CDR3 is CASSARTGEGEKLFF. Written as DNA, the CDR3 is TGTGCCAGCAGCGCCCGGACAGGGGAAGGCGAAAAACTGTTTTTT.

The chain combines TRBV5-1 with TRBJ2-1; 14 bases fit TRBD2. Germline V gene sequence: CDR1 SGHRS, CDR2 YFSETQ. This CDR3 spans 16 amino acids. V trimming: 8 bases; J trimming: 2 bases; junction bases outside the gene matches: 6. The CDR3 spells CASRTSGRFPYNEQFF. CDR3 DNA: TGCGCCAGTAGGACTAGCGGGAGGTTCCCCTACAATGAGCAGTTCTTC.

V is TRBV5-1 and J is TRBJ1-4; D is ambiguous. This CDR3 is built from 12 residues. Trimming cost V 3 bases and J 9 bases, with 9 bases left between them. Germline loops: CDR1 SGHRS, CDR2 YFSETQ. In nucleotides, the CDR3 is TGCGCCAGCAGCTCCGAGGACCAAAAACTGTTTTTT. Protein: CASSSEDQKLFF.

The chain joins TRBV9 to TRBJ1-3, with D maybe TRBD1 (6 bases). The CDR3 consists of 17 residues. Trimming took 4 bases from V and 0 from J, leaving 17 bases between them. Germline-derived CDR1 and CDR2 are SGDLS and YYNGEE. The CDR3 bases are TGTGCCAGCAGCCTTACGCCGGACAGCAGCTCTGGAAACACCATATATTTT. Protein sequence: CASSLTPDSSSGNTIYF. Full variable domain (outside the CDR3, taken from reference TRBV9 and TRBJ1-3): DSGVTQTPKHLITATGQRVTLRCSPRSGDLSVYWYQQSLDQGLQFLIQYYNGEERAKGNILERFSAQQFPDLHSELNLSSLELGDSALYFCASSLTPDSSSGNTIYFGEGSWLTVV.

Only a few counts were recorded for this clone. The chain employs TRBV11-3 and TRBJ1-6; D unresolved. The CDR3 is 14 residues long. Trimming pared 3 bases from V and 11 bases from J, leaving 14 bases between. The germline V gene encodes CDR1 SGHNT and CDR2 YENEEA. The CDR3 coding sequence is TGTGCCAGCAGCTTGGGAGGGCCTGCGGCACCCCTCCACTTT. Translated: CASSLGGPAAPLHF.

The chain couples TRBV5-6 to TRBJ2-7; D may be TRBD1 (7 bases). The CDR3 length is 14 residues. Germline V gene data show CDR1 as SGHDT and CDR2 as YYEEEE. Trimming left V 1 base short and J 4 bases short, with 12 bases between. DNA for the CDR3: TGTGCCAGCAGCTTGCAGGGGGGTAGTTACGAGCAGTACTTC. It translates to CASSLQGGSYEQYF. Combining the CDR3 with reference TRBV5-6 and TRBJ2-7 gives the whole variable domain DAGVTQSPTHLIKTRGQQVTLRCSPKSGHDTVSWYQQALGQGPQFIFQYYEEEERQRGNFPDRFSGHQFPNYSSELNVNALLLGDSALYLCASSLQGGSYEQYFGPGTRLTVT.

The CDR3 sequence is CASSIGGQGDTEAFF. The CDR3 DNA sequence: TGTGCCAGTAGTATAGGGGGACAGGGGGACACTGAAGCTTTCTTT. The chain combines TRBV19 with TRBJ1-1; 11 bases match TRBD1. The CDR3 is 15 residues long. Germline V CDR1 and CDR2: LNHDA, SQIVND (reference sequence). V shed 1 base, J shed 3 bases, and the junction held 1 base outside the gene matches.

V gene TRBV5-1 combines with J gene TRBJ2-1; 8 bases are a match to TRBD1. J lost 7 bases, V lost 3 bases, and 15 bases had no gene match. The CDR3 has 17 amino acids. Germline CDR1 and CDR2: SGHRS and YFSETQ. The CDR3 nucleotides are TGCGCCAGCAGCTCTTCGTGGTTGGGACAGGTAGGAAATGAGCAGTTCTTC. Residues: CASSSSWLGQVGNEQFF.

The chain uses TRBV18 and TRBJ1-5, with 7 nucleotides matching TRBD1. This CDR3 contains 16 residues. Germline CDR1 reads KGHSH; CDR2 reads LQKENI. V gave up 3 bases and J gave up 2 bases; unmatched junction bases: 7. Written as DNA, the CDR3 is TGTGCCAGCTCACCGAGACAGGGACGGGGCAATCAGCCCCAGCATTTT. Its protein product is CASSPRQGRGNQPQHF.

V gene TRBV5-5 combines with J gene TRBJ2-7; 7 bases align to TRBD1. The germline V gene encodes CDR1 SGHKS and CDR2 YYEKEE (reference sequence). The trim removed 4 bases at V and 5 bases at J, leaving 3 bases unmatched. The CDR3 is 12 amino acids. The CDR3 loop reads CASSQGVDEQYF. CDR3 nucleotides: TGTGCCAGCAGCCAGGGGGTGGACGAGCAGTACTTC.

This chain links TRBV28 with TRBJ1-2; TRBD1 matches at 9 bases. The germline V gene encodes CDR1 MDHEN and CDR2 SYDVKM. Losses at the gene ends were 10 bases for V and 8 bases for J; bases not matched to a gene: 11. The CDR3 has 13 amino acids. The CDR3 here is CATLQGARGGYTF. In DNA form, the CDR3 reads TGTGCCACCTTACAGGGGGCGCGTGGCGGCTACACCTTC.

CDR3 in amino acids: CASSHSNSVQPQHF. The CDR3 coding sequence is TGTGCCAGCTCCCACAGTAATTCAGTCCAGCCCCAGCATTTT. The chain is built from TRBV5-5 and TRBJ1-5; no clear D gene. CDR1 is SGHKS, CDR2 YYEKEE, per germline (reference sequence). V was cut by 7 bases and J by 7 bases, with 18 bases left in between. The length of the CDR3 is 14 residues. The full variable domain, with the rest looked up from reference TRBV5-5 and TRBJ1-5, is DAGVTQSPTHLIKTRGQQVTLRCSPISGHKSVSWYQQVLGQGPQFIFQYYEKEERGRGNFPDRFSARQFPNYSSELNVNALLLGDSALYLCASSHSNSVQPQHFGDGTRLSIL.

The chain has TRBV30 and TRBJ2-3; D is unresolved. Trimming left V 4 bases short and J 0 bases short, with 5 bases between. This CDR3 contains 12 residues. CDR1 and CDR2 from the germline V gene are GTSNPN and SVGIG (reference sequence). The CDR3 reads CAWTHSTDTQYF. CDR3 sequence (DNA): TGTGCCTGGACTCACAGCACAGATACGCAGTATTTT.

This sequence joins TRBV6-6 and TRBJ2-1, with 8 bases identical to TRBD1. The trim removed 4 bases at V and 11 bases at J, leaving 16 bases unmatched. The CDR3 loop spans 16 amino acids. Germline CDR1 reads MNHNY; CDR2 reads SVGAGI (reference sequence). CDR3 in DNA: TGTGCCAGCAGTTCCCGATCAGGGGGCATGGGTTTACAGCAGTTCTTC. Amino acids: CASSSRSGGMGLQQFF.